The clone carrying this T cell receptor (beta chain) was seen a few times. Antigen unknown. This sample is part of a study of beta chain features in type 1 diabetes. Study conclusions and caveats: Among patients, naive, central memory and Treg TCRB repertoires appeared more similar than among healthy donors.

TCRB transcripts that were expressed got sequenced, as all of the isolated RNA had been reverse transcribed. Using immunoSEQ multiplex PCR, the repertoire was profiled, and TCRdb retains in-frame clones only, with some absent. This table holds approximately 340,000 clones, around 16% found once. The V gene end was trimmed by 0 bases and the J gene end by 11 bases; junction bases not matched to a gene: 8. From germline, CDR1 is SGDLS and CDR2 YYNGEE. This CDR3 has 16 amino acids. Sample: naive CD4+ T cells from blood. This clonotype was sampled from a woman aged 18-30 years in good health. The gene calls are TRBV9 and TRBJ2-3; 14 bases are shared with TRBD2. The DNA for the CDR3 is TGTGCCAGCAGCGTAGCCTCCGGGACTAGCGGGAGCATGCAGTATTTT. It is translated as CASSVASGTSGSMQYF. The complete variable domain, with remaining parts taken from reference TRBV9 and TRBJ2-3, reads DSGVTQTPKHLITATGQRVTLRCSPRSGDLSVYWYQQSLDQGLQFLIQYYNGEERAKGNILERFSAQQFPDLHSELNLSSLELGDSALYFCASSVASGTSGSMQYFGPGTRLTVL.